These 17 T cell receptor beta chains share one sample of origin, sequenced in a study of cytomegalovirus exposure and HLA in healthy donors. Use of 60 Vbeta and 13 Jbeta primers characterized the PCR. Some clones are missing from TCRdb's copy, which holds only in-frame ones; the method was immunoSEQ multiplex PCR. The data hold about 170,000 clones, with almost 80% observed a single time. The sample consisted of PBMCs. The source of these receptors is a woman aged 45-59 years in good health and CMV-seropositive.

This rearrangement joins TRBV7-9 to TRBJ2-2; D unclear. CDR1 and CDR2 (germline): SEHNR, FQNEAQ (reference sequence). The CDR3 runs 11 residues. V was shortened by 5 bases and J by 4 bases, with 2 bases between the two germline ends. CDR3: CASSRTGELFF. CDR3 in DNA: TGTGCCAGCAGCCGCACCGGGGAGCTGTTTTTT.

This chain joins TRBV27 and TRBJ1-2; unclear D gene. The germline V and J ends were trimmed by 0 bases and 6 bases, with 8 bases remaining between them. The CDR3 totals 13 residues. Germline V lookup: CDR1 MNHEY, CDR2 SMNVEV (reference sequence). The CDR3 sequence: CASSLSEFHGYTF. The CDR3 region has the DNA TGTGCCAGCAGTTTATCAGAGTTTCATGGCTACACCTTC.

The J gene is TRBJ1-2, the V gene TRBV28; tentative D call: TRBD1 (5 bases). The CDR3 spans 11 residues. Germline CDR1 is MDHEN and CDR2 is SYDVKM. V gave up 6 bases and J gave up 5 bases, with 7 bases separating them. CDR3 bases: TGTGCCAGCAGCCAGGGATATGGCTACACCTTC. This sequence encodes CASSQGYGYTF.

In this sample, this clone turned up once. The chain uses TRBV19 and TRBJ1-5; 11 bases match TRBD1. The CDR3 is 18 amino acids. With 5 bases clipped from V and 7 bases from J, the junction kept 16 bases outside the gene matches. CDR1 and CDR2 (germline): LNHDA, SQIVND (reference sequence). DNA for the CDR3: TGTGCCAGTAGTCCCGGGACAGGGGGAATGCGAGGGAAACAGCCCCAGCATTTT. Translated: CASSPGTGGMRGKQPQHF.

This chain joins TRBV18 and TRBJ2-1, with TRBD2 matching over 7 bases. In germline, CDR1 is KGHSH, CDR2 LQKENI. The CDR3 totals 15 residues. Trimming removed 3 bases from V and 8 bases from J; junction bases left unmatched: 10. CDR3 coding DNA: TGTGCCAGCTCACCCCTTCGGGGGGTTAACGATGAGCAGTTCTTC. Amino acids: CASSPLRGVNDEQFF.

The CDR3 loop reads CASSLSIALLLAGADTQYF. CDR3 in DNA: TGTGCCAGCAGTTTATCGATCGCCCTGTTGCTAGCGGGAGCAGATACGCAGTATTTT. The chain links TRBV27 to TRBJ2-3; 10 positions agree with TRBD2. Germline loops: CDR1 MNHEY, CDR2 SMNVEV (reference sequence). This CDR3 region has 19 residues. Trimming took 0 bases from V and 4 from J; bases not matched to a gene: 13.

V is TRBV7-9 and J is TRBJ2-2; D gene unclear. The length of the CDR3 is 16 residues. Trimming pared 5 bases from V and 0 bases from J, leaving 13 bases between. Germline CDR1 reads SEHNR; CDR2 reads FQNEAQ (reference sequence). The CDR3 bases are TGTGCCAGCAGCCCGTTGAGAGCGACGAACACCGGGGAGCTGTTTTTT. This translates into CASSPLRATNTGELFF.

This chain joins TRBV9 and TRBJ2-1, with TRBD2 matching over 11 bases. The V and J ends lost 0 bases and 7 bases, in that order; junction bases with no gene match: 3. This CDR3 spans 15 amino acids. Germline V gene data show CDR1 as SGDLS and CDR2 as YYNGEE. As DNA, the CDR3 is TGTGCCAGCAGCGTAGAAGCTAGCGGGAGGAATGAGCAGTTCTTC. Translation: CASSVEASGRNEQFF.

Here the CDR3 DNA reads TGTGCCAGCAGCGTAGGGACTATCGGTCACAATGAGCAGTTCTTC. Protein sequence: CASSVGTIGHNEQFF. The rearrangement uses TRBV9 and TRBJ2-1; D might be TRBD2 (6 bases). CDR3 length: 15 residues. Germline assignment: CDR1 SGDLS and CDR2 YYNGEE. V dropped 0 bases and J dropped 5 bases, with 12 bases sitting between them.

The V gene is TRBV18, the J gene TRBJ1-1, with a weak D call TRBD1 (6 bases). The CDR3 totals 13 residues. Per germline, CDR1 KGHSH and CDR2 LQKENI. V was clipped by 0 bases and J by 10 bases, with 12 bases between them. CDR3 sequence: CASSPPSGVGAFF. Here the CDR3 DNA reads TGTGCCAGCTCACCACCTTCAGGGGTCGGAGCTTTCTTT.

This sequence joins TRBV7-9 and TRBJ1-2, with unresolved D. CDR3 length: 14 residues. Looked up from germline, CDR1 is SEHNR and CDR2 is FQNEAQ (reference sequence). Trimming stripped 7 bases from V and 5 bases from J, with 17 bases between. In nucleotides, the CDR3 is TGTGCCAGCACCAACGAACGTGAGGGATATGGCTACACCTTC. This encodes CASTNEREGYGYTF.

The rearrangement links TRBV7-6 to TRBJ2-2; perhaps TRBD2 as D (5 bases). V lost 1 base, J lost 5 bases, and 14 bases lay in between. The CDR3 covers 16 residues. Germline assignment: CDR1 SGHVS and CDR2 FNYEAQ. CDR3 in amino acids: CASSLGAGRATGELFF. In DNA, the CDR3 is TGTGCCAGCAGCTTAGGCGCCGGGCGGGCAACCGGGGAGCTGTTTTTT.

V and J are TRBV28 and TRBJ1-4; D gene uncertain. This CDR3 spans 11 amino acids. V shed 6 bases and J shed 4 bases, with 3 bases lying between them. Germline-derived CDR1 and CDR2 are MDHEN and SYDVKM. In nucleotides, the CDR3 is TGTGCCAGCAGGAGTAATGAAAAACTGTTTTTT. Translating gives CASRSNEKLFF.

V usage is TRBV2 and J usage is TRBJ1-2; unclear D gene. The length of the CDR3 is 12 residues. Germline V CDR1 and CDR2: SNHLY, FYNNEI. Trimming removed 2 bases at V and 8 bases at J, with 9 bases between. CDR3 bases: TGTGCCAGCAGTGAATACATCTCAGGCTACACCTTC. Translating it yields CASSEYISGYTF.

With respect to this clone: The same CDR3 is also encoded by other DNA sequences in this sample. The chain has TRBV5-1 and TRBJ2-5; TRBD1 matches at 10 bases. The length of the CDR3 is 14 residues. CDR1 is SGHRS, CDR2 YFSETQ, per germline. Germline trimming cut 5 bases from V and 3 bases from J; bases unmatched to any gene: 4. In DNA, the CDR3 is TGCGCCAGCAGTCCCGGGACAGGGGAAGAGACCCAGTACTTC. Protein: CASSPGTGEETQYF.

CDR3 loop: CASSVDMNTEAFF. CDR3 sequence (DNA): TGTGCCAGCAGCGTAGACATGAACACTGAAGCTTTCTTT. The rearrangement links TRBV9 to TRBJ1-1; no reliable D call. The CDR3 runs to 13 residues. Germline assignment: CDR1 SGDLS and CDR2 YYNGEE. V lost 0 bases and J 0 bases, leaving 3 bases between the germline ends.

In its sample, this clone was seen a few times. This chain uses TRBV5-6 with TRBJ1-4; D unresolved. The CDR3 spans 14 residues. CDR1 and CDR2 (germline): SGHDT, YYEEEE. Trimming pared 0 bases from V and 3 bases from J, leaving 6 bases between. For the CDR3, the DNA is TGTGCCAGCAGCTTGGGAGGTCCTAATGAAAAACTGTTTTTT. Its protein product is CASSLGGPNEKLFF.